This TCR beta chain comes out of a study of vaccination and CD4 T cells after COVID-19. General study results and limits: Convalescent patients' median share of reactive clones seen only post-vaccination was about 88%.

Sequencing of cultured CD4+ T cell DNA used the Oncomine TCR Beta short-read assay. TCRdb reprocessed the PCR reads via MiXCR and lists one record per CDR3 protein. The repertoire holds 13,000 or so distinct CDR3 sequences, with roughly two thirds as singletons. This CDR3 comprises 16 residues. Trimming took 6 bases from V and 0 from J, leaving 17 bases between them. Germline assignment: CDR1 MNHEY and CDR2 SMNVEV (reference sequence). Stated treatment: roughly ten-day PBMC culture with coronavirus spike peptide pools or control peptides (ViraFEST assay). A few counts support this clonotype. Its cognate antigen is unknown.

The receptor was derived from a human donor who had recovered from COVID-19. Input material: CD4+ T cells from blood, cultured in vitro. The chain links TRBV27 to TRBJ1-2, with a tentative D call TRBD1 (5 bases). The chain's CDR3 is CASSATHTTANYGYTF. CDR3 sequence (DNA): TGTGCCAGCAGCGCCACCCATACGACAGCTAACTATGGCTACACCTTC.